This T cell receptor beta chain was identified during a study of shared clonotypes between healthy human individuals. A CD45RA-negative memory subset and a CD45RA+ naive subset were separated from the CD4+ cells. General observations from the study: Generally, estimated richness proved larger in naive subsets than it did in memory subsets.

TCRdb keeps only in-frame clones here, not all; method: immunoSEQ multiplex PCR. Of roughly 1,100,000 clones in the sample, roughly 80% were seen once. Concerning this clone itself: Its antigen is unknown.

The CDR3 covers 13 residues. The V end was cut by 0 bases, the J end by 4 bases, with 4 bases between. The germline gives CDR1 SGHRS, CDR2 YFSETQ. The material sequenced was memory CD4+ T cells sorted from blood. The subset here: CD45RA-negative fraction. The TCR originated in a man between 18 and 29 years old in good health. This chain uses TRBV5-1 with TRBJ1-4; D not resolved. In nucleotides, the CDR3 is TGCGCCAGCAGCTTGGACAGTAATGAAAAACTGTTTTTT. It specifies CASSLDSNEKLFF.